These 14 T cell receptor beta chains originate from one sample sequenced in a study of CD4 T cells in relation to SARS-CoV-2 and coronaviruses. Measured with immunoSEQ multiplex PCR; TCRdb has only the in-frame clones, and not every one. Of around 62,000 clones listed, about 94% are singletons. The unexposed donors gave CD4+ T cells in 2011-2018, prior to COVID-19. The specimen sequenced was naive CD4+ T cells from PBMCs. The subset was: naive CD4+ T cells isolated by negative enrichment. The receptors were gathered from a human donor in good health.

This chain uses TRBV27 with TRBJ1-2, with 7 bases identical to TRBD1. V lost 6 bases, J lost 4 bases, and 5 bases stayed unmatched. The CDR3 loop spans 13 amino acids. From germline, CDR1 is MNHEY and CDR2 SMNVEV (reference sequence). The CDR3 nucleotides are TGTGCCAGCAGCTTGACAGGGCCCTATGGCTACACCTTC. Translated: CASSLTGPYGYTF.

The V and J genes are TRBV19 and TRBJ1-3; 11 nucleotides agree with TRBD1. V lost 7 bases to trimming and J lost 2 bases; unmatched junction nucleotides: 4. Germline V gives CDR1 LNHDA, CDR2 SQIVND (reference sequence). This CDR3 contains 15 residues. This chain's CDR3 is CASITGQGAGNTIYF. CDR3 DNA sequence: TGTGCCAGTATCACGGGACAGGGGGCTGGAAACACCATATATTTT.

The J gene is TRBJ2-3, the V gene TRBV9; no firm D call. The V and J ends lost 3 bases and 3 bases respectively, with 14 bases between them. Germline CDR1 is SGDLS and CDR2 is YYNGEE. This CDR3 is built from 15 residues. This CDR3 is CASSGSPAQTDTQYF. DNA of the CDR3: TGTGCCAGCAGCGGATCACCTGCACAGACAGATACGCAGTATTTT.

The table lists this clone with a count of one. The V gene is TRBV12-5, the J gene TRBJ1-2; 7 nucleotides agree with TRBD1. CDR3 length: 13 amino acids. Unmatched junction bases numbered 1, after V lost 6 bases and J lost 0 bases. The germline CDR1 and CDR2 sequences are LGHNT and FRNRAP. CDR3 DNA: TGTGCTAGTGGAGGGACAGCTAACTATGGCTACACCTTC. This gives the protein CASGGTANYGYTF.

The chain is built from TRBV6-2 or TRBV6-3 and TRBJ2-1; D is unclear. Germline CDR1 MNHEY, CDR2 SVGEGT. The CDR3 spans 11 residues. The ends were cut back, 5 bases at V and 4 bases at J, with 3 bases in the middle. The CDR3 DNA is TGTGCCAGCAGTAAATACAATGAGCAGTTCTTC. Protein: CASSKYNEQFF.

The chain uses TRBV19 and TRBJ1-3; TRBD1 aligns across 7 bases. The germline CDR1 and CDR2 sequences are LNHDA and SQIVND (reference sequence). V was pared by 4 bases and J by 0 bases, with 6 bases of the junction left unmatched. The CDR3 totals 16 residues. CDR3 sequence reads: CASSTSGGASGNTIYF. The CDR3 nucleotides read TGTGCCAGTAGTACCTCAGGGGGGGCCTCTGGAAACACCATATATTTT.

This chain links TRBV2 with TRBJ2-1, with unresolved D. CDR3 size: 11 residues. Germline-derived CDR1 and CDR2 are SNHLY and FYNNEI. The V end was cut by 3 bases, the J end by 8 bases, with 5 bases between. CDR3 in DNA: TGTGCCAGCAGTGATTTGGATGAGCAGTTCTTC. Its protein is CASSDLDEQFF.

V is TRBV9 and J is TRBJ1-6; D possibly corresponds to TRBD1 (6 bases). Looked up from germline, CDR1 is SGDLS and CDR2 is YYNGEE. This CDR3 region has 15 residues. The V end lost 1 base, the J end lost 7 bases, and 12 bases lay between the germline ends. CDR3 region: CASSVMDRSNSPLHF. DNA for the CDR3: TGTGCCAGCAGCGTAATGGACAGAAGCAATTCACCCCTCCACTTT.

Here the CDR3 reads CATGATGLGTEAFF. The CDR3 bases are TGTGCCACTGGGGCCACAGGGTTGGGCACTGAAGCTTTCTTT. V usage is TRBV6-5 and J usage is TRBJ1-1; D possibly corresponds to TRBD1 (6 bases). The CDR3 runs to 14 residues. Germline assignment: CDR1 MNHEY and CDR2 SVGAGI. Trimming shortened V by 10 bases and J by 4 bases, and 19 bases separated the two germline ends.

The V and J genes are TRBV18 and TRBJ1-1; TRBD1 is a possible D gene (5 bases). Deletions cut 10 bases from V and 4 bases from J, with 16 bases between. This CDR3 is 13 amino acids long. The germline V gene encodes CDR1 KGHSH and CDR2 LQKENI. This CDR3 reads CATGSGSGTEAFF. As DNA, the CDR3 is TGTGCCACCGGGTCAGGGTCGGGCACTGAAGCTTTCTTT.

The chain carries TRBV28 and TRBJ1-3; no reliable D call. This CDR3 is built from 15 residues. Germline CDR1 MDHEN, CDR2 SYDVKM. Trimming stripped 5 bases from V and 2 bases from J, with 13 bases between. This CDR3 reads CASSLGGRAGNTIYF. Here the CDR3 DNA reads TGTGCCAGCAGTCTGGGAGGGAGGGCTGGAAACACCATATATTTT. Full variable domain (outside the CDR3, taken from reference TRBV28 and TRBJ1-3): DVKVTQSSRYLVKRTGEKVFLECVQDMDHENMFWYRQDPGLGLRLIYFSYDVKMKEKGDIPEGYSVSREKKERFSLILESASTNQTSMYLCASSLGGRAGNTIYFGEGSWLTVV.

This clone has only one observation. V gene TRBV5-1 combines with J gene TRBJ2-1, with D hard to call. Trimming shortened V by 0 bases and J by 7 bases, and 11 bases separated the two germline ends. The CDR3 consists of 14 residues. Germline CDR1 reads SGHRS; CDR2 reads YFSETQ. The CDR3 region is CASSLAITSNEQFF. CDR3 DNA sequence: TGCGCCAGCAGCTTGGCCATCACTTCAAATGAGCAGTTCTTC. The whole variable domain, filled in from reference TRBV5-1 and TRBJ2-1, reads KAGVTQTPRYLIKTRGQQVTLSCSPISGHRSVSWYQQTPGQGLQFLFEYFSETQRNKGNFPGRFSGRQFSNSRSEMNVSTLELGDSALYLCASSLAITSNEQFFGPGTRLTVL.

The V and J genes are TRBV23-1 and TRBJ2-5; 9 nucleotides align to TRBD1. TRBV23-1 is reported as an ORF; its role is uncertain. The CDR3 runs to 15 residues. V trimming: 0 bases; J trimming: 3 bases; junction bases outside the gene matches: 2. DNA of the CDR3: TGCGCCAGCAGTCAATCTACAGGGGGCAAAGAGACCCAGTACTTC. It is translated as CASSQSTGGKETQYF.

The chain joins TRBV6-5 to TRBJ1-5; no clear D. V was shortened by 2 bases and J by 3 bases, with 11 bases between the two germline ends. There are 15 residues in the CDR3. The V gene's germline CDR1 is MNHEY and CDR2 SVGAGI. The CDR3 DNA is TGTGCCAGCAGTTACGCGGGAGGCACCAATCAGCCCCAGCATTTT. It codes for CASSYAGGTNQPQHF.